Below are 28 T cell receptor beta chains sequenced from a single sample in a study of blood T cell repertoires in COVID-19. Only in-frame clones appear in the TCRdb table, and some are missing; sequencing was by immunoSEQ multiplex PCR. The sample has over 200,000 clones; around four fifths are singletons. Sequences were obtained from peripheral blood. The source of these receptors is a woman in her forties or fifties with active or convalescent COVID-19.

The rearrangement links TRBV5-4 to TRBJ2-1, with 7 bases aligning to TRBD1. V was pared by 4 bases and J by 4 bases, with 5 bases of the junction left unmatched. CDR3 size: 14 residues. CDR1 is SGHNT, CDR2 YYREEE, per germline (reference sequence). Here the CDR3 DNA reads TGTGCCAGCAGCCGACAGGGAATTTACAATGAGCAGTTCTTC. Translating it yields CASSRQGIYNEQFF.

The chain has TRBV5-8 and TRBJ2-5, with 12 bases lining up with TRBD2. With V trimmed by 1 base and J by 5 bases, 3 bases remained unmatched. Germline CDR1 is SGHTS and CDR2 is YDEGEE. This CDR3 has 15 residues. This CDR3 reads CASSLRTSGVETQYF. The CDR3, as DNA: TGTGCCAGCAGCTTGCGGACTAGCGGGGTGGAGACCCAGTACTTC.

The chain has TRBV15 and TRBJ2-2; a weak D match, TRBD2 (6 bases). V was clipped by 0 bases and J by 5 bases, with 13 bases between them. This CDR3 has 16 amino acids. CDR1 is LNHNV, CDR2 YYDKDF, per germline (reference sequence). CDR3 in amino acids: CATSRDYGGITGELFF. CDR3 sequence (DNA): TGTGCCACCAGCAGAGATTATGGAGGGATAACCGGGGAGCTGTTTTTT.

This sequence joins TRBV28 and TRBJ1-1; D perhaps matches TRBD1 (5 bases). Germline V gene data show CDR1 as MDHEN and CDR2 as SYDVKM. Trimming shortened V by 4 bases and J by 5 bases, and 17 bases separated the two germline ends. CDR3 length: 15 amino acids. The CDR3 sequence: CASSSLTGGWTEAFF. The CDR3 nucleotides are TGTGCCAGCAGTTCTCTCACAGGAGGGTGGACTGAAGCTTTCTTT. Variable domain in full (rest from reference TRBV28 and TRBJ1-1): DVKVTQSSRYLVKRTGEKVFLECVQDMDHENMFWYRQDPGLGLRLIYFSYDVKMKEKGDIPEGYSVSREKKERFSLILESASTNQTSMYLCASSSLTGGWTEAFFGQGTRLTVV.

V gene TRBV9 combines with J gene TRBJ1-5, with no clear D. Germline CDR1 and CDR2: SGDLS and YYNGEE. Trimming took off 0 bases at V and 4 bases at J, with 11 bases between the two ends. The CDR3 sequence is 15 residues long. The CDR3 protein is CASSVGEGSNQPQHF. The CDR3, as DNA: TGTGCCAGCAGCGTAGGAGAGGGTAGTAATCAGCCCCAGCATTTT.

This clone was counted once. CDR3 DNA sequence: TGTGCCAGCAGCACCGGGACAGGGAGTCACGGCTACACCTTC. The encoded protein is CASSTGTGSHGYTF. The V call is TRBV7-9, the J call TRBJ1-2; 9 bases fit TRBD1. The V gene end was trimmed by 5 bases and the J gene end by 8 bases; junction bases not matched to a gene: 9. The CDR3 sequence is 14 residues long. Germline V CDR1 and CDR2: SEHNR, FQNEAQ (reference sequence).

V gene TRBV6-6 combines with J gene TRBJ1-1; D is ambiguous. V lost 0 bases to trimming and J lost 0 bases, with 8 bases between them. The germline V gene has CDR1 MNHNY and CDR2 SVGAGI (reference sequence). The CDR3 sequence is 15 residues long. The CDR3 DNA reads as TGTGCCAGCAGTTACTCGAGGCACTTGAACACTGAAGCTTTCTTT. It translates to CASSYSRHLNTEAFF.

Only one count was recorded for this clone. The rearrangement uses TRBV19 and TRBJ2-6; TRBD1 agrees at 8 bases. This CDR3 is 18 amino acids long. Germline V lookup: CDR1 LNHDA, CDR2 SQIVND (reference sequence). V shed 1 base and J 2 bases; nucleotides not matched to a gene: 7. Here the CDR3 reads CASSIAGQGAPGANVLTF. For the CDR3, the DNA is TGTGCCAGTAGTATAGCTGGGCAGGGGGCGCCTGGGGCCAACGTCCTGACTTTC.

The chain is built from TRBV9 and TRBJ2-6; TRBD1 matches at 8 bases. CDR1 and CDR2 from the germline V gene are SGDLS and YYNGEE. This CDR3 contains 16 residues. Germline trimming cut 3 bases from V and 5 bases from J; bases unmatched to any gene: 7. CDR3 sequence: CASSGAGTGRANVLTF. The CDR3, as DNA: TGTGCCAGCAGCGGGGCCGGGACAGGCAGGGCCAACGTCCTGACTTTC.

J is TRBJ2-3 and V is TRBV5-1; D not certain. The CDR3 covers 15 residues. V was pared by 0 bases and J by 2 bases, with 10 bases between. Germline V gene data show CDR1 as SGHRS and CDR2 as YFSETQ. CDR3 amino acids: CASSLGAGTTDTQYF. CDR3 coding DNA: TGCGCCAGCAGCTTGGGTGCAGGAACCACAGATACGCAGTATTTT. Full variable domain (missing parts from reference TRBV5-1 and TRBJ2-3): KAGVTQTPRYLIKTRGQQVTLSCSPISGHRSVSWYQQTPGQGLQFLFEYFSETQRNKGNFPGRFSGRQFSNSRSEMNVSTLELGDSALYLCASSLGAGTTDTQYFGPGTRLTVL.

Worth noting for this clone: This sample also contains other DNA sequences that code for the same CDR3. V is TRBV5-4 and J is TRBJ2-2, with 11 bases fitting TRBD1. The V and J ends lost 2 bases and 5 bases, in that order; junction bases with no gene match: 5. This CDR3 region has 16 residues. Germline-derived CDR1 and CDR2 are SGHNT and YYREEE (reference sequence). The DNA for the CDR3 is TGTGCCAGCAGCTTCGGACAGGGGGCGCAGACCGGGGAGCTGTTTTTT. This gives the protein CASSFGQGAQTGELFF.

This chain's CDR3 is CAWGGTSSTTDTQYF. In DNA, the CDR3 is TGTGCCTGGGGGGGGACTAGCAGTACCACAGATACGCAGTATTTT. The chain links TRBV30 to TRBJ2-3; 9 bases are shared with TRBD2. The CDR3 spans 15 residues. Trimming took 5 bases from V and 2 from J; bases not matched to a gene: 8. In germline, CDR1 is GTSNPN, CDR2 SVGIG (reference sequence).

The chain joins TRBV5-1 to TRBJ1-1; D is undetermined. CDR1 SGHRS and CDR2 YFSETQ come from the germline V gene. The CDR3 runs to 16 residues. V lost 0 bases, J lost 1 base, and 13 bases lay in between. CDR3 DNA: TGCGCCAGCAGCTTGGGAGGAGCTCTGAAGAACACTGAAGCTTTCTTT. It is translated as CASSLGGALKNTEAFF.

This clone has only one observation. J is TRBJ2-1 and V is TRBV9; 7 nucleotides agree with TRBD2. The CDR3 has 19 residues. Losses at the gene ends were 2 bases for V and 0 bases for J; bases not matched to a gene: 14. In germline, CDR1 is SGDLS, CDR2 YYNGEE. The CDR3: CASSVGLAALQSSYNEQFF. CDR3 DNA sequence: TGTGCCAGCAGCGTTGGGCTAGCGGCCCTCCAGAGCTCCTACAATGAGCAGTTCTTC.

This clone was picked up a small number of times. V usage is TRBV11-1 and J usage is TRBJ2-1, with D unclear. This CDR3 region has 13 residues. The ends were cut back, 0 bases at V and 4 bases at J, with 4 bases in the middle. The V gene's germline CDR1 is SGHAT and CDR2 FQDESV (reference sequence). CDR3: CASSLAPYNEQFF. The DNA of the CDR3 is TGTGCCAGCAGCTTAGCCCCGTACAATGAGCAGTTCTTC.

The chain joins TRBV18 to TRBJ1-2; D unclear. The germline gives CDR1 KGHSH, CDR2 LQKENI. V was clipped by 2 bases and J by 3 bases, with 13 bases between them. This CDR3 is 15 amino acids long. CDR3 sequence reads: CASSPSVTGDYGYTF. CDR3 nucleotides: TGTGCCAGCTCACCATCGGTGACCGGAGACTATGGCTACACCTTC.

Ten or more counts support this clone. The V and J genes are TRBV1 and TRBJ2-3; the D call of TRBD2 is as the table states it, not checked on the DNA. TRBV1 is shown as a pseudogene. This CDR3 comprises 17 residues. The CDR3 DNA follows: TGCACCAGCAGCAGACCTAGCGGGAGGGCGGGCACAGATACGCAGTATTTT. Its protein is CTSSRPSGRAGTDTQYF.

V and J are TRBV30 and TRBJ2-2; 14 nucleotides match TRBD2. V lost 3 bases to trimming and J lost 5 bases; unmatched junction nucleotides: 8. In germline, CDR1 is GTSNPN, CDR2 SVGIG (reference sequence). There are 17 residues in the CDR3. This chain's CDR3 is CAWRAGTSGSKTGELFF. The CDR3 nucleotides read TGTGCCTGGAGAGCCGGGACTAGCGGGAGTAAGACCGGGGAGCTGTTTTTT.

The chain uses TRBV4-2 and TRBJ2-7, with D possibly TRBD1 on 5 matching bases. Germline V CDR1 and CDR2: LGHNA, YNFKEQ. The ends were cut back, 0 bases at V and 9 bases at J, with 21 bases in the middle. CDR3 length equals 16 residues. CDR3 DNA sequence: TGTGCCAGCAGCCAAGATCGACAGACATCCTCCTCTGGGCAGTACTTC. Translating gives CASSQDRQTSSSGQYF.

The table lists this clone with a count of one. The gene calls are TRBV19 and TRBJ1-3; 8 nucleotides align to TRBD1. The CDR3 contains 15 residues. Germline trimming cut 6 bases from V and 0 bases from J; bases unmatched to any gene: 4. Germline CDR1 is LNHDA and CDR2 is SQIVND (reference sequence). The CDR3: CASSGQGVSGNTIYF. CDR3 coding DNA: TGTGCCAGTAGCGGACAGGGTGTCTCTGGAAACACCATATATTTT. Combining the CDR3 with reference TRBV19 and TRBJ1-3 gives the whole variable domain DGGITQSPKYLFRKEGQNVTLSCEQNLNHDAMYWYRQDPGQGLRLIYYSQIVNDFQKGDIAEGYSVSREKKESFPLTVTSAQKNPTAFYLCASSGQGVSGNTIYFGEGSWLTVV.

CDR3 loop: CASSLRDRGWGYTF. Written as DNA, the CDR3 is TGTGCCAGCAGTTTACGGGACAGGGGTTGGGGCTACACCTTC. This rearrangement joins TRBV28 to TRBJ1-2; 10 bases are shared with TRBD1. CDR1 is MDHEN, CDR2 SYDVKM, per germline. Trimming removed 2 bases from V and 8 bases from J; junction bases left unmatched: 5. CDR3 length: 14 amino acids.

The genes are TRBV5-4 and TRBJ2-3; 14 bases agree with TRBD2. CDR1 SGHNT and CDR2 YYREEE come from the germline V gene (reference sequence). J gave up 5 bases and V 4 bases, and 6 bases lay outside the gene matches. The CDR3 length is 16 residues. The CDR3 bases are TGTGCCAGCAGCCTGCGACTAGCGGGGGGGGTAGATACGCAGTATTTT. Its protein is CASSLRLAGGVDTQYF.

The J gene is TRBJ2-1, the V gene TRBV9; the D gene is possibly TRBD2 (6 bases). The germline V gene has CDR1 SGDLS and CDR2 YYNGEE. Trimming shortened V by 4 bases and J by 0 bases, and 11 bases separated the two germline ends. The CDR3 is 15 residues long. DNA for the CDR3: TGTGCCAGCAGCCAGGCGGGGAGCTCCTACAATGAGCAGTTCTTC. It encodes CASSQAGSSYNEQFF. Supplemented by reference TRBV9 and TRBJ2-1, the full variable domain reads DSGVTQTPKHLITATGQRVTLRCSPRSGDLSVYWYQQSLDQGLQFLIQYYNGEERAKGNILERFSAQQFPDLHSELNLSSLELGDSALYFCASSQAGSSYNEQFFGPGTRLTVL.

This chain joins TRBV12-3 or TRBV12-4 and TRBJ1-5; D gene ambiguous. The V end was cut by 5 bases, the J end by 6 bases, with 8 bases between. This CDR3 has 12 amino acids. CDR3 sequence: CASSPGFQPQHF. The CDR3 nucleotides are TGTGCCAGCAGTCCGGGGTTTCAGCCCCAGCATTTT.

This clone was detected a few times. The V call is TRBV5-1, the J call TRBJ1-2; the D gene is possibly TRBD1 (6 bases). V shed 7 bases and J shed 4 bases, with 20 bases lying between them. The V gene's germline CDR1 is SGHRS and CDR2 YFSETQ. The CDR3 consists of 15 residues. The CDR3 sequence is CASGETGNPTYGYTF. The CDR3 bases are TGCGCCAGCGGAGAAACAGGGAATCCCACCTATGGCTACACCTTC. The complete variable domain, with remaining parts taken from reference TRBV5-1 and TRBJ1-2, reads KAGVTQTPRYLIKTRGQQVTLSCSPISGHRSVSWYQQTPGQGLQFLFEYFSETQRNKGNFPGRFSGRQFSNSRSEMNVSTLELGDSALYLCASGETGNPTYGYTFGSGTRLTVV.

The chain joins TRBV20-1 to TRBJ1-1, with 8 bases fitting TRBD1. The ends lost 5 bases at V and 14 bases at J; junction bases unmatched: 10. There are 11 residues in the CDR3. The V gene's germline CDR1 is DFQATT and CDR2 SNEGSKA (reference sequence). The CDR3 loop is CSAPGGPFVFF. The CDR3 DNA reads as TGCAGTGCTCCAGGGGGCCCCTTCGTCTTCTTT.

This sequence joins TRBV5-1 and TRBJ1-4; a possible D gene is TRBD1 (5 bases). The CDR3 loop spans 18 amino acids. Trimming removed 4 bases from V and 0 bases from J, with 19 bases in between. Germline assignment: CDR1 SGHRS and CDR2 YFSETQ. For the CDR3, the DNA is TGCGCCAGCAGCGTCTCAGGGTCCGTAGAACCAACTAATGAAAAACTGTTTTTT. This gives the protein CASSVSGSVEPTNEKLFF.

The chain recombines TRBV13 with TRBJ2-3; 9 nucleotides agree with TRBD2. With 7 bases clipped from V and 0 bases from J, the junction kept 8 bases outside the gene matches. The CDR3 is 16 amino acids. Germline V gene lookup returns CDR1 PRHDT and CDR2 FYEKMQ (reference sequence). In nucleotides, the CDR3 is TGTGCCAGCAACATGTGGGCGGGGGGGAGCACAGATACGCAGTATTTT. It specifies CASNMWAGGSTDTQYF.